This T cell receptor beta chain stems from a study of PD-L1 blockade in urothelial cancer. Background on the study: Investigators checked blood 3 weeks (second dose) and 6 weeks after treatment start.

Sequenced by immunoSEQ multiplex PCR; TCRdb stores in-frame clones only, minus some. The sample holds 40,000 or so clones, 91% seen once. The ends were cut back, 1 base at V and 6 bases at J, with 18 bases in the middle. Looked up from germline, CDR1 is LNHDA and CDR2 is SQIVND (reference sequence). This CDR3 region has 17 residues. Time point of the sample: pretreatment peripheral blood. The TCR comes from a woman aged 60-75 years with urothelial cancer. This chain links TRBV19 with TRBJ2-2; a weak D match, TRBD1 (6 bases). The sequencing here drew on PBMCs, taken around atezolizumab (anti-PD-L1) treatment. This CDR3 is CASSIGTGLVSAGELFF. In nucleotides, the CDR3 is TGTGCCAGTAGTATAGGTACAGGGCTGGTGTCCGCCGGGGAGCTGTTTTTT.